This T cell receptor beta chain was sequenced during a study of human T cells and chemical hapten exposure. Study-wide background: Weekly scalp doses of diphenylcyclopropenone were given to patients during the roughly 24-week study.

Time point given: patch test 1, 2 weeks after DPC sensitization. Documented treatment: therapeutic diphenylcyclopropenone sensitization with weekly scalp DPC. Participating donors were patients with alopecia, aged 18 to 70 years, considered appropriate candidates for DPC. The sample holds a few counts of this clonotype. Per the authors' pipeline: Sample TCR totals centred on a median of 95,638, ranging roughly 20,000 to 700,000. MiXCR, applied by TCRdb to the RACE reads, yields one record per CDR3 protein. TCRdb, rather than the study authors, made the V and J calls. The sample lists roughly 80,000 distinct CDR3 sequences; approximately 12% were seen once. Sequenced here: whole blood, sampled in connection with sensitization to the hapten diphenylcyclopropenone (DPC). This clonotype was sampled from a woman aged 45-65 years with alopecia areata. Some clones in this sample may be carry-over from other donors' samples.

For the CDR3, the DNA is TGCAGTGCTTACGAACAGGGGGGAAATTCACCCCTCCACTTT. This codes for CSAYEQGGNSPLHF. This sequence joins TRBV20-1 and TRBJ1-6, with 8 positions matching TRBD1. V lost 5 bases and J lost 7; bases outside the gene matches: 7. CDR3 length: 14 residues. Germline CDR1 DFQATT, CDR2 SNEGSKA (reference sequence).